This T cell receptor (beta chain) was captured in a study of blood T cells in healthy people across ages. Through a sample-barcoded 5' primer and a J-beta primer mix, a second PCR was run for roughly 7 to 11 cycles. Each CDR3 protein gets one entry after TCRdb re-called the 5' RACE reads with MiXCR. The sample yields about 970,000 distinct CDR3 sequences, about 53% seen once. The CDR3 is made up of 16 amino acids. The germline CDR1 and CDR2 sequences are LNHNV and YYDKDF (reference sequence). V was pared by 1 base and J by 8 bases, with 15 bases between. This clonotype was detected a few times. The specimen was blood. This chain joins TRBV15 and TRBJ2-6, with D perhaps TRBD2 (5 bases). This TCR was recovered from a woman aged 60-70 years in good health. CDR3 amino acids: CATSRGEGRATNVLTF. The CDR3 bases are TGTGCCACCAGCAGAGGCGAGGGTAGGGCTACCAACGTCCTGACTTTC.